Below, 5 T cell receptor beta chains from the same sample are listed, as sequenced in a study of T-cell memory formation after mild COVID-19. Using its own MiXCR run on the 5' RACE reads, TCRdb lists one record per CDR3 protein. Among about 340,000 distinct CDR3 sequences listed, about 15% were seen once. Sequencing input: PBMCs or a T cell subset sorted from them (not recorded which). Receptors were obtained from a man younger than 30 who had mild COVID-19 (a few samples of this study predate the infection). Cell type and time point are not known.

CDR3 bases: TGTGCCAGCAGCTGGGGGACTAGCGCGGAAGAGACCCAGTACTTC. This sequence encodes CASSWGTSAEETQYF. This chain links TRBV7-9 with TRBJ2-5, with 10 bases aligning to TRBD2. V gave up 4 bases and J gave up 3 bases; unmatched junction bases: 5. CDR1 is SEHNR and CDR2 is FQNEAQ in the germline V gene (reference sequence). The length of the CDR3 is 15 residues.

This clonotype was seen a few times. The chain recombines TRBV24-1 with TRBJ2-3, with TRBD1 matching over 8 bases. The germline CDR1 and CDR2 sequences are KGHDR and SFDVKD. CDR3 length: 13 amino acids. V lost 7 bases and J lost 3; bases outside the gene matches: 2. The chain's CDR3 is CATRGQGTDTQYF. In DNA form, the CDR3 reads TGTGCCACCAGAGGACAGGGTACAGATACGCAGTATTTT.

This clonotype was seen only a few times. CDR3 residues: CASSSGPINEQFF. CDR3 coding DNA: TGTGCCAGCAGCTCGGGTCCCATTAATGAGCAGTTCTTC. The chain links TRBV7-3 to TRBJ2-1; D is ambiguous. The CDR3 totals 13 residues. Germline values: CDR1 SGHTA, CDR2 FQGTGA. Trimming removed 4 bases from V and 7 bases from J, with 11 bases in between.

This clonotype has just a few counts. The genes are TRBV9 and TRBJ2-3, with a possible D match to TRBD2 (6 bases). The CDR3 runs to 17 residues. Germline V gene lookup returns CDR1 SGDLS and CDR2 YYNGEE. Trimming left V 0 bases short and J 0 bases short, with 14 bases between. In nucleotides, the CDR3 is TGTGCCAGCAGCGTAGGTGGGGTGGCGGGGAGCACAGATACGCAGTATTTT. This translates into CASSVGGVAGSTDTQYF.

This clonotype appeared a few times. The chain joins TRBV19 to TRBJ1-5, with TRBD1 identical over 8 bases. The CDR3 totals 14 residues. Trimming at V came to 4 bases and at J to 10 bases, leaving 9 bases not matched to a gene. Germline CDR1 LNHDA, CDR2 SQIVND (reference sequence). CDR3 amino acids: CASSKRQGRRPQHF. The DNA of the CDR3 is TGTGCCAGTAGTAAAAGACAGGGGCGGAGACCCCAGCATTTT.